Reported below is one TCR beta chain. Its antigen remains unknown. The CDR3 length is 11 residues. Germline values: CDR1 SGHDN, CDR2 FVKESK. V lost 8 bases to trimming and J lost 3 bases, with 5 bases between them. Assay: immunoSEQ multiplex PCR; the TCRdb copy retains only in-frame clones and omits some. Of approximately 52,000 clones in the sample, around three quarters were seen once. This sample is part of a study of a mutant IDH1 vaccine in newly diagnosed glioma. About the study: Treated patients showed a male proportion of roughly 60%, a female proportion of about 40%, and a mean age of 40.4 years.

Study-level results: Alterations occurring in top peripheral T cell clonotypes seemed unrelated to pseudoprogression.

Time point: baseline, week 1 (first vaccination visit). Specified treatment: pre-vaccination baseline after standard-of-care therapy. This TCR was recovered from a middle-aged woman with glioma. V is TRBV14 and J is TRBJ1-3; D remains unclear. This material consisted of PBMCs, taken from a glioma patient treated with radiotherapy, temozolomide or both. The CDR3 nucleotides are TGTGCCAGCGGCCTTGGAAACACCATATATTTT. It codes for CASGLGNTIYF.